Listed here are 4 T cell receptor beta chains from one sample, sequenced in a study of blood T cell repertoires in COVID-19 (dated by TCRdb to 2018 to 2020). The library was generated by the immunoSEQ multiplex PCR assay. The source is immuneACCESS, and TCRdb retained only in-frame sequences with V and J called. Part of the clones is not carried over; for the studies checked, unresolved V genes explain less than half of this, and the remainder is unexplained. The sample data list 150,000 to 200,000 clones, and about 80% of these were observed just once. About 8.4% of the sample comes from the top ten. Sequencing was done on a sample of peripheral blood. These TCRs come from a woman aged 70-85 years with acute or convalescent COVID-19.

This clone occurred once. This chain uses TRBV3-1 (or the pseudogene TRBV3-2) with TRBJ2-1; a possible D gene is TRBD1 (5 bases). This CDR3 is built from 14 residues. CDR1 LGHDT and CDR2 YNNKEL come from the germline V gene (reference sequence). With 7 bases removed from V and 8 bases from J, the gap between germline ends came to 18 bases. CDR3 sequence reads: CASTYTGGGYEQFF. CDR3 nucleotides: TGTGCCAGCACCTATACAGGCGGTGGATATGAGCAGTTCTTC.

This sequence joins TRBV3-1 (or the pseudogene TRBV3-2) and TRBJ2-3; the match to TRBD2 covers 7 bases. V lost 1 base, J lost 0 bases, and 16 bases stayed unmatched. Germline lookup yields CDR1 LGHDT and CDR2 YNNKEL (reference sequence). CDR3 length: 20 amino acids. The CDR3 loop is CASSQGDIRRGGYSTDTQYF. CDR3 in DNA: TGTGCCAGCAGCCAAGGAGATATTCGACGCGGGGGTTATAGCACAGATACGCAGTATTTT.

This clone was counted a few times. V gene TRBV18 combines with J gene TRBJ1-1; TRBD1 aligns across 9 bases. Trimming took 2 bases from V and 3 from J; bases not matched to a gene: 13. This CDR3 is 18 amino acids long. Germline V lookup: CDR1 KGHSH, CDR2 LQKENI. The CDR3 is CASSPLSQIQGADTEAFF. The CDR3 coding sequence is TGTGCCAGCTCACCATTGAGCCAGATACAGGGGGCCGACACTGAAGCTTTCTTT.

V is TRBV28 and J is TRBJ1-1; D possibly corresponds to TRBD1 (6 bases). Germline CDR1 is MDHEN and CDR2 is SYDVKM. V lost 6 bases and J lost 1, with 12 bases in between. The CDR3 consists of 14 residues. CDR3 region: CASRGWTENTEAFF. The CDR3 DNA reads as TGTGCCAGCAGGGGATGGACAGAGAACACTGAAGCTTTCTTT.